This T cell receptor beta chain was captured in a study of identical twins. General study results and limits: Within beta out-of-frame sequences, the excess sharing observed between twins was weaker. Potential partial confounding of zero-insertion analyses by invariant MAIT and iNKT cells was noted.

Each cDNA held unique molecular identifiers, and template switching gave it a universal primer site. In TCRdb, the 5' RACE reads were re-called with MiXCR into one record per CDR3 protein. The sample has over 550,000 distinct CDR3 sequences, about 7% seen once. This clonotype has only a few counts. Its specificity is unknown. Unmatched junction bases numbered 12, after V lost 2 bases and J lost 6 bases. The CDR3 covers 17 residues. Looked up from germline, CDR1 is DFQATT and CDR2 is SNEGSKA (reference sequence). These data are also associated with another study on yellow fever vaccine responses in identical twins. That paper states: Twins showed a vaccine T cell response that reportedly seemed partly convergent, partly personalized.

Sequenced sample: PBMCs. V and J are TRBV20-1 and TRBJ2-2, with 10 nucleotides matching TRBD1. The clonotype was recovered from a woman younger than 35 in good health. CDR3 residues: CSARPYSGQGGPGELFF. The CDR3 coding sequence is TGCAGTGCTAGACCCTACTCCGGACAGGGGGGCCCCGGGGAGCTGTTTTTT.